Listed below are T cell receptor beta chains from one sample, sequenced in a study of OX40 agonist ivuxolimab in advanced cancers. Sequencing used immunoSEQ multiplex PCR; TCRdb keeps in-frame clones, though not all of them. This table holds tens of thousands of clones, roughly 89% found once. The specimen comprised CD4+ or CD8+ T cells sorted from blood, sampled in a trial of the OX40 agonist ivuxolimab. Receptor source: an adult with an advanced solid tumor such as melanoma, head and neck, liver or kidney cancer. Each CDR3 is given without its conserved first and last residue. Clone size appears in some rows only: once, few, many, or a class for an expanded clone.

ASSLHRAGANVLT | - | 13 | TRBJ2-6 | TRBV5-1
ASRATGSYEQY | once | 11 | TRBJ2-7 | TRBV7-9
ASSPEGQVNNEQF | - | 13 | TRBJ2-1 | TRBV11-2
ASSLVLGNEQF | - | 11 | TRBJ2-1 | TRBV7-2
ASSYDRSLYEQY | once | 12 | TRBJ2-7 | TRBV5-1
ASSRITDTQY | - | 10 | TRBJ2-3 | TRBV5-5
ALTTGGGNEKLF | - | 12 | TRBJ1-4 | TRBV30
AWSVRQGLNYGYT | - | 13 | TRBJ1-2 | TRBV30
ASRSGTGVTGELF | - | 13 | TRBJ2-2 | TRBV6-6
ACQSGLRTGELF | - | 12 | TRBJ2-2 | TRBV19
ASSFRASSSYEQY | - | 13 | TRBJ2-7 | TRBV19
ASSRWIKCRTYGYT | - | 14 | TRBJ1-2 | TRBV7-7
ASSPLQGRDGEAF | - | 13 | TRBJ1-1 | TRBV28
ASSLRSTPATNEKLF | - | 15 | TRBJ1-4 | TRBV11-2
ASSTTARSEQY | - | 11 | TRBJ2-7 | TRBV9
ASSVGVRGTEKLF | - | 13 | TRBJ1-4 | TRBV9
ASSSKRGQETQY | - | 12 | TRBJ2-5 | TRBV5-4
AWVGTALGIRVTEAF | - | 15 | TRBJ1-1 | TRBV30
AINQDRSYGYT | - | 11 | TRBJ1-2 | TRBV10-3
ASSALPGTGATPF | once | 13 | TRBJ1-1 | TRBV7-2
ASSLDDANTEAF | - | 12 | TRBJ1-1 | TRBV5-1
ASSFRGLGDTEAF | - | 13 | TRBJ1-1 | TRBV4-3
ASSVEQARRGEQY | once | 13 | TRBJ2-7 | TRBV9
GARMGRKFPDTQY | - | 13 | TRBJ2-3 | TRBV29-1
ASTSRKQGATEAF | - | 13 | TRBJ1-1 | TRBV5-4
ASSLVRGTHYEQY | - | 13 | TRBJ2-7 | TRBV7-9